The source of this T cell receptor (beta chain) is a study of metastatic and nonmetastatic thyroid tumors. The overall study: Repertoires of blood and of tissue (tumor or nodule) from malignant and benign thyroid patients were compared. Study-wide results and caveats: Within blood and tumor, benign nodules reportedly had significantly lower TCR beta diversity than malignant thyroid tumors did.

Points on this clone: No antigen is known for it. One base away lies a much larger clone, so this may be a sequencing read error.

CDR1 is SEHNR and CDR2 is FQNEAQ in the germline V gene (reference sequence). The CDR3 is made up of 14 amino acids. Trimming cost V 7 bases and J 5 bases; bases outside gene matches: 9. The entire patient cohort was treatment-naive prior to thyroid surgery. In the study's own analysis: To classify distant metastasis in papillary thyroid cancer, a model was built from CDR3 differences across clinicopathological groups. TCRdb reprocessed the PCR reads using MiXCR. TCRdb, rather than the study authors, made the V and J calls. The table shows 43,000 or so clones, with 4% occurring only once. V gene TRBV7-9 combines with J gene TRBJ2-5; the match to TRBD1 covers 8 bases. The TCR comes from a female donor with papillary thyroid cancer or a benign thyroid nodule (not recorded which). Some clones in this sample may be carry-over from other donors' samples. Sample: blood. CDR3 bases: TGTGCCAGCATCGTAACAGGGGGGTGGGAGACCCAGTACTTC. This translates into CASIVTGGWETQYF.